Sequencing of this TCR beta chain was carried out in a study of cytomegalovirus exposure and HLA in healthy donors. Germline V gene data show CDR1 as SNHLY and CDR2 as FYNNEI. V shed 6 bases and J 4 bases; nucleotides not matched to a gene: 8. This CDR3 comprises 15 residues. Measured with immunoSEQ multiplex PCR; TCRdb has only the in-frame clones, and not every one. Of roughly 80,000 clones in the sample, approximately 95% were seen once. The chain recombines TRBV2 with TRBJ1-5; 8 nucleotides agree with TRBD1. The sequence came from a woman between 18 and 29 years old in good health and CMV-seropositive. The specimen was PBMCs. The CDR3 here is CASRGGQGANQPQHF. For the CDR3, the DNA is TGTGCCAGCAGAGGGGGTCAGGGGGCGAATCAGCCCCAGCATTTT. Combining the CDR3 with reference TRBV2 and TRBJ1-5 gives the whole variable domain EPEVTQTPSHQVTQMGQEVILRCVPISNHLYFYWYRQILGQKVEFLVSFYNNEISEKSEIFDDQFSVERPDGSNFTLKIRSTKLEDSAMYFCASRGGQGANQPQHFGDGTRLSIL.